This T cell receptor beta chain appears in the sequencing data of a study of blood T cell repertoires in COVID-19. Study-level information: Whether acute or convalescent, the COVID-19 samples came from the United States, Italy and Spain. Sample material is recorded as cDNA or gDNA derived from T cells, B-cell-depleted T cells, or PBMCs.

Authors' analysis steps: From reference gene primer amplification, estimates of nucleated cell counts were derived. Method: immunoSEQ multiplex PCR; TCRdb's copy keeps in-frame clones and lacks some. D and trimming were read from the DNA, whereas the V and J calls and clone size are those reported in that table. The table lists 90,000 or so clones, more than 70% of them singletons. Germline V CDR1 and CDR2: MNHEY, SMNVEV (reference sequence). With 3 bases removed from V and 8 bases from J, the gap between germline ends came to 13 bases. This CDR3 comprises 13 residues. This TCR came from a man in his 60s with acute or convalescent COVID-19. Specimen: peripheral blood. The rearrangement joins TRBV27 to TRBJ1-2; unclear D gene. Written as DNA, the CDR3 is TGTGCCAGCAGTTTGAGGGCTCACATGGGCTACACCTTC. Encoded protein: CASSLRAHMGYTF.